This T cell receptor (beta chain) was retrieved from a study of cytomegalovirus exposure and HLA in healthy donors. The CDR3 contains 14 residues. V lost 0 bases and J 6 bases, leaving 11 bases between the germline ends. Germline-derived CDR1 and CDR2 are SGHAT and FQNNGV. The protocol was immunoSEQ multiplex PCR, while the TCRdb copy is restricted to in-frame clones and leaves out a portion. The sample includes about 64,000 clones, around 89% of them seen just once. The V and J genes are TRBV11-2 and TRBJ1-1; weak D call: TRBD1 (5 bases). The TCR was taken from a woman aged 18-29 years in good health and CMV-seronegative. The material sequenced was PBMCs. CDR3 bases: TGTGCCAGCAGCTTAGAATCAGGGTATGCTGAAGCTTTCTTT. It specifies CASSLESGYAEAFF.